The 30 T cell receptor beta chains listed next were all sequenced from one sample in a study of CD8 T cells in Susac syndrome. A quantity of about 0.5 to 1 ug RNA underwent reverse transcription using random hexamers. MiXCR was run by TCRdb on the immunoSEQ multiplex PCR reads, yielding one entry per CDR3 protein. Among 150,000 to 200,000 distinct CDR3 sequences listed, less than 95% were seen once. The source material was CD4+ T cells from PBMCs. The receptors shown here come from a human donor in good health.

This clonotype was observed a single time. This chain links TRBV20-1 with TRBJ2-7; D possibly corresponds to TRBD2 (6 bases). V gave up 3 bases and J gave up 2 bases, with 26 bases separating them. This CDR3 contains 18 residues. The germline CDR1 and CDR2 sequences are DFQATT and SNEGSKA (reference sequence). CDR3 sequence (DNA): TGCAGTGCTAGTATCGGGCCTAGCCGGAGGGGCGTGACCTACGAGCAGTACTTC. It codes for CSASIGPSRRGVTYEQYF.

This sequence joins TRBV6-2 or TRBV6-3 and TRBJ2-7, with 11 bases that match TRBD2. Germline V gives CDR1 MNHEY, CDR2 SVGEGT. This CDR3 comprises 13 residues. Germline trimming cut 7 bases from V and 2 bases from J; bases unmatched to any gene: 1. In DNA, the CDR3 is TGTGCCAGCAAGGGACTAGCGGCCTACGAGCAGTACTTC. Amino acid sequence: CASKGLAAYEQYF.

Only a few counts were recorded for this clonotype. The V call is TRBV7-9, the J call TRBJ1-1; D not certain. This CDR3 has 13 residues. Trimming removed 5 bases from V and 0 bases from J, with 7 bases in between. Per germline, CDR1 SEHNR and CDR2 FQNEAQ (reference sequence). The CDR3 region is CASSRTLNTEAFF. CDR3 DNA: TGTGCCAGCAGCCGAACGCTGAACACTGAAGCTTTCTTT.

The chain has TRBV5-1 and TRBJ2-3; D is ambiguous. This CDR3 is built from 13 residues. From germline, CDR1 is SGHRS and CDR2 YFSETQ. V was pared by 7 bases and J by 0 bases, with 9 bases between. CDR3 bases: TGCGCCAGCCGGATCGGGAGCACAGATACGCAGTATTTT. It translates to CASRIGSTDTQYF.

As DNA, the CDR3 is TGTGCCAGCAGACGTAGCGGAGAGAGCCAAGAGACCCAGTACTTC. Amino acids: CASRRSGESQETQYF. The rearrangement joins TRBV3-1 to TRBJ2-5; maybe TRBD2 (6 bases). CDR1 and CDR2 (germline): LGHDT, YNNKEL (reference sequence). Trimming cost V 6 bases and J 1 base, with 15 bases left between them. This CDR3 contains 15 residues.

The V call is TRBV24-1, the J call TRBJ2-2; 10 bases map to TRBD1. CDR1 and CDR2 (germline): KGHDR, SFDVKD. The junction had 5 bases not matched to a gene; V was cut back by 10 bases and J by 7 bases. This CDR3 is 13 amino acids long. This CDR3 reads CATADRGVGELFF. The CDR3, as DNA: TGTGCCACAGCGGACAGGGGGGTCGGGGAGCTGTTTTTT.

The V gene is TRBV24-1, the J gene TRBJ2-1; either TRBD1 or TRBD2 may supply D (6 bases each). The V and J ends lost 3 bases and 15 bases respectively, with 20 bases between them. The CDR3 consists of 14 residues. Looked up from germline, CDR1 is KGHDR and CDR2 is SFDVKD. CDR3 sequence: CATSDPAEGGFMFF. In nucleotides, the CDR3 is TGTGCCACCAGTGATCCTGCCGAGGGGGGCTTCATGTTCTTC.

This clonotype showed up just once. Relative to the germline gene, one junction end is altered; a read error may explain this. The chain joins TRBV7-7 to TRBJ2-2; the match to TRBD1 covers 9 bases. Germline CDR1 and CDR2: SSHAT and FNYEAQ (reference sequence). The CDR3 consists of 15 residues. CDR3 region: CASSPGTGYSGELFF. The CDR3 DNA follows: TGTGCTAGCAGCCCCGGGACAGGGTATTCTGGGGAGCTGTTTTTT. Together with reference TRBV7-7 and TRBJ2-2, the CDR3 gives the full variable domain: GAGVSQSPRYKVTKRGQDVTLRCDPISSHATLYWYQQALGQGPEFLTYFNYEAQPDKSGLPSDRFSAERPEGSISTLTIQRTEQRDSAMYRCASSPGTGYSGELFFGEGSRLTVL.

This clonotype was detected once. This chain links TRBV20-1 with TRBJ2-3; possibly TRBD2 for D (5 bases). The V and J ends lost 3 bases and 4 bases respectively, with 14 bases between them. This CDR3 is built from 14 residues. Germline V gene lookup returns CDR1 DFQATT and CDR2 SNEGSKA (reference sequence). The DNA of the CDR3 is TGCAGTGCTAGCCGGGAAGGTGGGGCAGATACGCAGTATTTT. Protein product: CSASREGGADTQYF.

The chain has TRBV5-1 and TRBJ1-1; D ambiguous. Trimming left V 2 bases short and J 1 base short, with 9 bases between. CDR1 and CDR2 from the germline V gene are SGHRS and YFSETQ. The CDR3 has 14 amino acids. CDR3 in amino acids: CASSFDGRNTEAFF. The CDR3 bases are TGCGCCAGCAGCTTCGACGGCCGGAACACTGAAGCTTTCTTT. Supplemented by reference TRBV5-1 and TRBJ1-1, the full variable domain reads KAGVTQTPRYLIKTRGQQVTLSCSPISGHRSVSWYQQTPGQGLQFLFEYFSETQRNKGNFPGRFSGRQFSNSRSEMNVSTLELGDSALYLCASSFDGRNTEAFFGQGTRLTVV.

J is TRBJ2-2 and V is TRBV27; 13 bases match TRBD2. Germline V gene data show CDR1 as MNHEY and CDR2 as SMNVEV (reference sequence). This CDR3 region has 16 residues. V was pared by 5 bases and J by 5 bases, with 5 bases of the junction left unmatched. The CDR3 reads CASSQGLAGVTGELFF. The CDR3 region has the DNA TGTGCCAGCAGTCAAGGACTAGCGGGAGTTACCGGGGAGCTGTTTTTT.

This clonotype was seen a single time. The chain combines TRBV5-1 with TRBJ2-7; perhaps TRBD2 as D (5 bases). The ends were cut back, 0 bases at V and 5 bases at J, with 9 bases in the middle. Per the germline V gene, CDR1 is SGHRS and CDR2 is YFSETQ. The CDR3 length is 13 residues. The CDR3 bases are TGCGCCAGCAGCTTGGGCGGGCCGAACGAGCAGTACTTC. Protein product: CASSLGGPNEQYF.

The chain uses TRBV25-1 and TRBJ2-5; the D gene is possibly TRBD2 (7 bases). Germline CDR1 MGHDK, CDR2 SYGVNS. This CDR3 is 14 amino acids long. Trimming removed 6 bases from V and 5 bases from J, with 16 bases in between. CDR3 nucleotide sequence: TGTGCCAGCAGCCGAATGGCGGGGGCGGAGACCCAGTACTTC. Translation gives CASSRMAGAETQYF.

The chain links TRBV29-1 to TRBJ2-2, with no clear D. Germline values: CDR1 SQVTM, CDR2 ANQGSEA. Trimming stripped 2 bases from V and 0 bases from J, with 1 base between. This CDR3 is built from 12 residues. CDR3 coding DNA: TGCAGCGTTGAATCGAACACCGGGGAGCTGTTTTTT. Protein product: CSVESNTGELFF.

This rearrangement joins TRBV9 to TRBJ2-7, with a weak D call TRBD2 (5 bases). CDR3 size: 15 residues. Germline CDR1 reads SGDLS; CDR2 reads YYNGEE. V was shortened by 0 bases and J by 0 bases, with 10 bases between the two germline ends. CDR3 sequence: CASSVADFPSYEQYF. The DNA for the CDR3 is TGTGCCAGCAGCGTAGCGGACTTCCCCTCCTACGAGCAGTACTTC.

This sequence joins TRBV7-8 and TRBJ2-7, with D hard to call. The CDR3 runs 15 residues. The V end was cut by 1 base, the J end by 5 bases, with 15 bases between. Germline V gives CDR1 SGHVS, CDR2 FQNEAQ. The CDR3 here is CASSLGFQRSDEQYF. In DNA, the CDR3 is TGTGCCAGCAGCTTAGGTTTCCAGAGGTCGGACGAGCAGTACTTC. Combining the CDR3 with reference TRBV7-8 and TRBJ2-7 gives the whole variable domain GAGVSQSPRYKVAKRGQDVALRCDPISGHVSLFWYQQALGQGPEFLTYFQNEAQLDKSGLPSDRFFAERPEGSVSTLKIQRTQQEDSAVYLCASSLGFQRSDEQYFGPGTRLTVT.

J is TRBJ2-3 and V is TRBV30, with no clear D. The CDR3 loop spans 15 amino acids. Germline-derived CDR1 and CDR2 are GTSNPN and SVGIG (reference sequence). V lost 2 bases, J lost 1 base, and 13 bases lay in between. The CDR3 DNA reads TGTGCCTGGAGTCGTCTCACACCCCGCACAGATACGCAGTATTTT. It is translated as CAWSRLTPRTDTQYF.

The chain is built from TRBV28 and TRBJ1-5; D ambiguous. Trimming pared 3 bases from V and 0 bases from J, leaving 9 bases between. This CDR3 comprises 15 residues. Per germline, CDR1 MDHEN and CDR2 SYDVKM. CDR3 DNA sequence: TGTGCCAGCAGTTTGTCTGCGGATAGCAATCAGCCCCAGCATTTT. It encodes CASSLSADSNQPQHF. Using reference TRBV28 and TRBJ1-5 for the parts outside the CDR3, the full variable domain is DVKVTQSSRYLVKRTGEKVFLECVQDMDHENMFWYRQDPGLGLRLIYFSYDVKMKEKGDIPEGYSVSREKKERFSLILESASTNQTSMYLCASSLSADSNQPQHFGDGTRLSIL.

The chain joins TRBV24-1 to TRBJ2-3; 11 nucleotides agree with TRBD1. The CDR3 runs to 17 residues. J lost 2 bases, V lost 0 bases, and 3 bases had no gene match. Looked up from germline, CDR1 is KGHDR and CDR2 is SFDVKD. The CDR3 region is CATSDLGTGGFTDTQYF. The CDR3 DNA sequence: TGTGCCACCAGTGATTTGGGGACAGGGGGTTTCACAGATACGCAGTATTTT.

V and J are TRBV7-2 and TRBJ2-5; 7 bases line up with TRBD1. The germline V gene has CDR1 SGHTA and CDR2 FQGNSA. The ends lost 5 bases at V and 5 bases at J; junction bases unmatched: 8. The CDR3 has 14 amino acids. CDR3 loop: CASSPRQGGETQYF. The DNA for the CDR3 is TGTGCCAGCAGCCCACGACAGGGTGGGGAGACCCAGTACTTC.

The chain's CDR3 is CAVTTSGRMNEQFF. The CDR3 nucleotides are TGTGCCGTTACGACTAGCGGGAGGATGAATGAGCAGTTCTTC. This chain uses TRBV3-1 with TRBJ2-1, with 13 bases lining up with TRBD2. There are 14 residues in the CDR3. Germline V CDR1 and CDR2: LGHDT, YNNKEL (reference sequence). After removal of 11 bases from V and 7 bases from J, the junction contained 8 bases not matched to a gene.

The genes are TRBV12-3 or TRBV12-4 and TRBJ2-7; maybe TRBD2 (5 bases). This CDR3 spans 15 amino acids. Trimming took 4 bases from V and 6 from J, leaving 19 bases between them. CDR3 bases: TGTGCCAGCAGTTGGACTTTGGGGTACGGTGGCGAGCAGTACTTC. It specifies CASSWTLGYGGEQYF.

The J gene is TRBJ2-5, the V gene TRBV25-1, with D uncertain. The CDR3 is made up of 14 amino acids. V gave up 2 bases and J gave up 6 bases, with 13 bases separating them. The germline V gene has CDR1 MGHDK and CDR2 SYGVNS. The CDR3 sequence is CASSEVSALKTQYF. The CDR3 DNA is TGTGCCAGCAGTGAAGTATCGGCACTAAAGACCCAGTACTTC.

The rearrangement joins TRBV29-1 to TRBJ2-3; 12 bases are shared with TRBD2. The V gene's germline CDR1 is SQVTM and CDR2 ANQGSEA. The J segment lost 0 bases and the V segment lost 6 bases, leaving 10 bases of the junction unmatched. This CDR3 has 17 residues. CDR3 residues: CSVPGLAGTASTDTQYF. The DNA for the CDR3 is TGCAGCGTACCAGGACTAGCGGGGACCGCTAGCACAGATACGCAGTATTTT.

The V and J genes are TRBV11-2 and TRBJ2-5; TRBD1 is a possible D gene (5 bases). Trimming shortened V by 5 bases and J by 10 bases, and 11 bases separated the two germline ends. Germline V gene lookup returns CDR1 SGHAT and CDR2 FQNNGV. This CDR3 spans 11 amino acids. The DNA for the CDR3 is TGTGCCAGCAGCGAACGGCAGGGCCAGTACTTC. As protein: CASSERQGQYF.

This sequence joins TRBV30 and TRBJ2-1, with TRBD2 identical over 14 bases. The CDR3 is 15 residues long. With V trimmed by 3 bases and J by 7 bases, 5 bases remained unmatched. Germline CDR1 reads GTSNPN; CDR2 reads SVGIG (reference sequence). The CDR3 DNA reads TGTGCCTGGAGGAGGGGACTAGCGGGAGAGAATGAGCAGTTCTTC. As protein: CAWRRGLAGENEQFF.

This chain links TRBV27 with TRBJ2-7; no definite D call. This CDR3 comprises 13 residues. V gave up 6 bases and J gave up 3 bases, with 12 bases separating them. Germline CDR1 is MNHEY and CDR2 is SMNVEV (reference sequence). CDR3 DNA: TGTGCCAGCAGGGACGTTAACCGCTACGAGCAGTACTTC. This codes for CASRDVNRYEQYF.

The rearrangement links TRBV2 to TRBJ2-5; 9 bases align to TRBD2. The length of the CDR3 is 16 residues. J lost 2 bases, V lost 3 bases, and 7 bases had no gene match. Germline CDR1 SNHLY, CDR2 FYNNEI. CDR3 in DNA: TGTGCCAGCAGTGATGGCCTAGCGGGGAAACAAGAGACCCAGTACTTC. As protein: CASSDGLAGKQETQYF.

The V and J genes are TRBV27 and TRBJ1-2; D perhaps matches TRBD1 (6 bases). Germline V gene lookup returns CDR1 MNHEY and CDR2 SMNVEV (reference sequence). The CDR3 sequence is 13 residues long. Trimming removed 6 bases from V and 2 bases from J, with 10 bases in between. Here the CDR3 DNA reads TGTGCCAGCAGAATACAGGGAAACTATGGCTACACCTTC. Protein product: CASRIQGNYGYTF.

V and J are TRBV30 and TRBJ2-1; 11 bases fit TRBD2. This CDR3 is 13 amino acids long. Germline values: CDR1 GTSNPN, CDR2 SVGIG (reference sequence). V dropped 5 bases and J dropped 4; count of bases not matched to a gene: 1. DNA for the CDR3: TGTGCCTGGCGACTAGCGGGGTACAATGAGCAGTTCTTC. Residues: CAWRLAGYNEQFF.